This T cell receptor (beta chain) was profiled in a study of T cells after yellow fever vaccination. Study-wide results and caveats: A large majority of primary-vaccination clones showed up again after the booster (around 95% CD4, approximately 90% CD8).

Germline assignment: CDR1 SQVTM and CDR2 ANQGSEA. V was trimmed by 6 bases and J by 1 base, leaving 10 bases between them. The CDR3 covers 14 residues. This clonotype showed up just a few times. Its antigen is unknown. The 5'RACE template-switching step produced TCR cDNA and added a universal primer site and UMIs. Using its own MiXCR run on the 5' RACE reads, TCRdb lists one record per CDR3 protein. The sample has hundreds of thousands of distinct CDR3 sequences, around 19% seen once. The source was PBMCs, collected before the yellow fever booster vaccination. This sequence was found in a man between 18 and 35 years old who received the YFV17D yellow fever vaccine. J is TRBJ2-6 and V is TRBV29-1; D may be TRBD1 (5 bases). CDR3 sequence (DNA): TGCAGCGTAGGGGCAGGGTCTGGGGCCAACGTCCTGACTTTC. Protein: CSVGAGSGANVLTF. Full variable domain (rest looked up from reference TRBV29-1 and TRBJ2-6): SAVISQKPSRDICQRGTSLTIQCQVDSQVTMMFWYRQQPGQSLTLIATANQGSEATYESGFVIDKFPISRPNLTFSTLTVSNMSPEDSSIYLCSVGAGSGANVLTFGAGSRLTVL.